Listed below are T cell receptor beta chains from one sample, sequenced in a study of OX40 agonist ivuxolimab in advanced cancers. Some clones are missing from TCRdb's copy, which holds only in-frame ones; the method was immunoSEQ multiplex PCR. This sample has tens of thousands of clones, with approximately 86% found just once. The material sequenced was CD4+ or CD8+ T cells sorted from blood, taken in a trial of the OX40 agonist ivuxolimab. The receptors shown here come from an adult with an advanced solid tumor such as melanoma, head and neck, liver or kidney cancer. The CDR3 runs from the conserved cysteine through the conserved F or W. The D gene is left open where the match is weak.

TRBV7-9	NA	CASSLAHWGKHNEQFF
TRBV2	NA	CASSEAGSDGYTF
TRBV9	NA	CASSVSSEIYEQYF
TRBV27	TRBD2	CASSGLAVEGIYEQYF
TRBV29-1	TRBD1	CSVQTGGIEQYF
TRBV9	NA	CASSADDPGGLNTEAFF
TRBV25-1	NA	CASSEGGAHNEQFF
TRBV4-1	TRBD1	CASSQDRTGGSIYGYTF
TRBV5-1	NA	CASSLPKNSRADQETQYF
TRBV27	TRBD1	CASSLQGAPYEQYF
TRBV6-1	NA	CASSLSVSSETQYF
TRBV9	NA	CASTPGGAWNEQFF
TRBV4-3	TRBD2	CASSLGAGSYEQYF
TRBV7-9	NA	CASSFLGRKMDTQYF
TRBV19	TRBD1	CASSRTGTEAFF
TRBV9	NA	CASSVEGGLNEQFF
TRBV14	NA	CASSQGRTRSYNEQFF
TRBV11-3	NA	CASSPTTAADYEQYF
TRBV4-3	NA	CASSQETGTETYNEQFF
TRBV11-1	TRBD1	CASSPLGTAYGLFF
TRBV10-3	NA	CAILSAGTDTQYF
TRBV19	TRBD2	CASSKETSGNDEQFF
TRBV29-1	NA	CSVASNLETEAFF
TRBV7-9	NA	CASSFPNRVPSGANVLTF
TRBV7-9	TRBD2	CASSLAGGPFDEQYF
TRBV27	TRBD2	CASMELARTDTQYF
TRBV7-3	TRBD2	CASSPLAGGAGEQFF
TRBV6-5	NA	CASSYGAGAGYEQYF
TRBV4-2	NA	CASSQESARAAEQYF
TRBV6-8	NA	CASSLGHLEAFF
TRBV27	NA	CASSLGTSNQPQHF
TRBV2	TRBD1	CASSGTGSIDEQFF
TRBV5-3	NA	CARSVPGGRSVRFPRF
TRBV30	NA	CAWTLTGSPYGYTF
TRBV5-8	TRBD1	CASSRDRVRHQPQHF
TRBV19	NA	CASQSDPNYGYTF
TRBV6-5	NA	CASSYSLFDGETQYF
TRBV9	TRBD2	CASSPPGGSETQYF
TRBV9	NA	CASSEFQHSDTQYF
TRBV11-1	NA	CASSLAIGNQKLFF
TRBV6-1	NA	CASKRDYEQYF
TRBV15	NA	CATSRDKSGGFTETQYF
TRBV10-3	NA	CAIQGAAYNEQFF